Detailed here is one T cell receptor beta chain. The antigen is unknown. Compared with germline, one end of the junction differs, possibly owing to a read error. Germline lookup yields CDR1 LGHNA and CDR2 YSLEER. The CDR3 covers 13 residues. This sample is drawn from a study of blood T cells in healthy people across ages. The study, taken as a whole, reports: Lack of knowledge of donor CMV status possibly confounded expanded clonotype changes. Strong correlation existed between TCR beta diversity and naive T cell percentage. Long-lived and aged donors differed, with more naive CD4+ cells and higher diversity in the long-lived.

The second PCR ran roughly 7 to 11 cycles with a sample-barcoded 5' primer and J-beta primers. Through a template-switch adaptor with 12 random nucleotides, each cDNA molecule received a tag. TCRdb processed the 5' RACE reads anew with MiXCR; each CDR3 protein has one entry. The table lists under 950,000 distinct CDR3 sequences, 20% to 25% of them singletons. The sequence derives from a man aged 70 or older in good health. The sequencing sample was made of blood. V usage is TRBV4-3 and J usage is TRBJ2-1; D remains unclear. The CDR3 nucleotides read TGCGCCAGCAGCCTTCGGACCAACAATGAGCCGTTCTTC. Its translation is CASSLRTNNEPFF.